Listed here are 26 T cell receptor beta chains from one sample, sequenced in a study of low-dose radiotherapy and immunotherapy resistance in tumors. cDNA synthesis used a TRAV/TRBV-specific primer set for both chains. The TCRs were subjected to amplification over 20 PCR cycles employing a constant-region primer in conjunction with a V-primer adapter. TCRdb recomputed calls from the reads with MiXCR, one row per CDR3 protein. Seen here are 18,000 or so distinct CDR3 sequences, around 72% observed once, and the top ten hold more than 9.5%. All receptors come from a human donor with advanced metastatic prostate, ovarian, gallbladder or colorectal cancer (not recorded which). This table probably holds off-target reads from a library built for another chain.

The chain carries TRBV9 and TRBJ2-3; D is perhaps TRBD1 or TRBD2 (5 bases each). Germline V gene data show CDR1 as SGDLS and CDR2 as YYNGEE. V lost 0 bases and J 9 bases, leaving 8 bases between the germline ends. This CDR3 spans 12 amino acids. The CDR3 DNA reads TGTGCCAGCAGCGTAGGAGGGGAAACGCAGTATTTT. This gives the protein CASSVGGETQYF.

The gene calls are TRBV28 and TRBJ1-5; TRBD1 agrees at 8 bases. CDR1 is MDHEN, CDR2 SYDVKM, per germline. V shed 3 bases, J shed 6 bases, and the junction held 7 bases outside the gene matches. The CDR3 consists of 15 residues. The CDR3 DNA follows: TGTGCCAGCAGTTTGGGACAGGAAAGGACTCAGCCCCAGCATTTT. It translates to CASSLGQERTQPQHF.

This clonotype was observed a few times. V and J are TRBV5-6 and TRBJ2-1; 11 bases are shared with TRBD2. V was clipped by 4 bases and J by 7 bases; unmatched bases: 16. Germline loops: CDR1 SGHDT, CDR2 YYEEEE. The CDR3 runs 18 residues. The DNA for the CDR3 is TGTGCCAGCAGCGAGGTGCGGGGCGTAGCGGGGGGGGGGAATGAGCAGTTCTTC. Translating gives CASSEVRGVAGGGNEQFF.

V gene TRBV5-6 combines with J gene TRBJ1-2, with D tentatively TRBD1 (6 bases). The length of the CDR3 is 15 residues. The germline V and J ends were trimmed by 3 bases and 0 bases, with 12 bases remaining between them. Germline V gives CDR1 SGHDT, CDR2 YYEEEE. The CDR3 loop reads CASSSGGATNYGYTF. In DNA, the CDR3 is TGTGCCAGCAGCTCCGGGGGGGCCACTAACTATGGCTACACCTTC.

This clonotype was seen only once. The CDR3 DNA follows: TGTGCCAGCAGCACAGCCACCGGATATCAGCCCCAGCATTTT. Residues: CASSTATGYQPQHF. The V call is TRBV28, the J call TRBJ1-5; D remains ambiguous. This CDR3 has 14 amino acids. Trimming removed 6 bases at V and 5 bases at J, with 14 bases between. Looked up from germline, CDR1 is MDHEN and CDR2 is SYDVKM.

This clonotype has a handful of counts. V is TRBV2 and J is TRBJ2-7; 7 nucleotides agree with TRBD1. This CDR3 has 16 residues. After removal of 7 bases from V and 0 bases from J, the junction contained 12 bases not matched to a gene. CDR1 is SNHLY, CDR2 FYNNEI, per germline. The CDR3 here is CASIAPAGGSSYEQYF. CDR3 bases: TGTGCCAGCATCGCCCCCGCAGGGGGTAGCTCCTACGAGCAGTACTTC. The whole variable domain, remainder taken from reference TRBV2 and TRBJ2-7, is EPEVTQTPSHQVTQMGQEVILRCVPISNHLYFYWYRQILGQKVEFLVSFYNNEISEKSEIFDDQFSVERPDGSNFTLKIRSTKLEDSAMYFCASIAPAGGSSYEQYFGPGTRLTVT.

This sequence joins TRBV29-1 and TRBJ2-5; D is unclear. CDR1 is SQVTM and CDR2 is ANQGSEA in the germline V gene. V was cut by 6 bases and J by 5 bases, with 7 bases left in between. This CDR3 has 10 amino acids. The CDR3 sequence is CSVRGETQYF. CDR3 sequence (DNA): TGCAGCGTCCGTGGGGAGACCCAGTACTTC.

V and J are TRBV5-4 and TRBJ2-1; maybe TRBD1 (6 bases). Germline assignment: CDR1 SGHNT and CDR2 YYREEE (reference sequence). The CDR3 length is 14 residues. V was shortened by 4 bases and J by 6 bases, with 14 bases between the two germline ends. The CDR3 DNA sequence: TGTGCCAGCAGCGTTCCTACAGGGTTCAATGAGCAGTTCTTC. Its protein product is CASSVPTGFNEQFF. The whole variable domain, filled in from reference TRBV5-4 and TRBJ2-1, reads ETGVTQSPTHLIKTRGQQVTLRCSSQSGHNTVSWYQQALGQGPQFIFQYYREEENGRGNFPPRFSGLQFPNYSSELNVNALELDDSALYLCASSVPTGFNEQFFGPGTRLTVL.

This chain links TRBV19 with TRBJ1-5; D ambiguous. Germline-derived CDR1 and CDR2 are LNHDA and SQIVND (reference sequence). The CDR3 covers 12 residues. Trimming pared 6 bases from V and 7 bases from J, leaving 10 bases between. Here the CDR3 reads CASSSSRQPQHF. Written as DNA, the CDR3 is TGTGCCAGTAGCTCCTCCAGGCAGCCCCAGCATTTT.

This rearrangement joins TRBV10-3 to TRBJ1-5; weak D call: TRBD1 (6 bases). Germline CDR1 is ENHRY and CDR2 is SYGVKD. The V gene lost 0 bases and the J gene lost 7 bases, with 19 bases spanning the gap. The CDR3 has 17 amino acids. CDR3 nucleotide sequence: TGTGCCATCAGTGAGTCGAACCTTTACGGGAGGGGGCAGCCCCAGCATTTT. Residues: CAISESNLYGRGQPQHF.

The chain uses TRBV5-6 and TRBJ1-1, with 7 positions matching TRBD1. V dropped 4 bases and J dropped 1; count of bases not matched to a gene: 4. The CDR3 contains 14 residues. The germline CDR1 and CDR2 sequences are SGHDT and YYEEEE. CDR3 sequence reads: CASSIQGWNTEAFF. The CDR3 nucleotides are TGTGCCAGCAGCATACAGGGGTGGAACACTGAAGCTTTCTTT. Full variable domain (rest looked up from reference TRBV5-6 and TRBJ1-1): DAGVTQSPTHLIKTRGQQVTLRCSPKSGHDTVSWYQQALGQGPQFIFQYYEEEERQRGNFPDRFSGHQFPNYSSELNVNALLLGDSALYLCASSIQGWNTEAFFGQGTRLTVV.

CDR3 sequence: CASSLQGSEQFF. The CDR3 DNA sequence: TGCGCCAGCAGCTTACAGGGTAGTGAGCAGTTCTTC. The chain couples TRBV5-1 to TRBJ2-1; D might be TRBD1 (6 bases). Germline-derived CDR1 and CDR2 are SGHRS and YFSETQ. This CDR3 spans 12 amino acids. With 2 bases removed from V and 9 bases from J, the gap between germline ends came to 9 bases. The full variable domain, in which reference TRBV5-1 and TRBJ2-1 provide the parts outside the CDR3, is KAGVTQTPRYLIKTRGQQVTLSCSPISGHRSVSWYQQTPGQGLQFLFEYFSETQRNKGNFPGRFSGRQFSNSRSEMNVSTLELGDSALYLCASSLQGSEQFFGPGTRLTVL.

This clonotype was observed a handful of times. This rearrangement joins TRBV24-1 to TRBJ1-1; the D is unclear. Trimming removed 9 bases at V and 3 bases at J, with 7 bases between. Germline V CDR1 and CDR2: KGHDR, SFDVKD. The CDR3 consists of 11 residues. The CDR3 DNA reads TGTGCCACCTTCTCCCACACTGAAGCTTTCTTT. This translates into CATFSHTEAFF.

V is TRBV6-6 and J is TRBJ1-4; D unresolved. This CDR3 comprises 14 residues. The germline V gene encodes CDR1 MNHNY and CDR2 SVGAGI (reference sequence). The V and J ends lost 5 bases and 8 bases respectively, with 15 bases between them. The CDR3 nucleotides read TGTGCCAGCAGTGGGTCGGACCCATACGAAAAACTGTTTTTT. Protein sequence: CASSGSDPYEKLFF.

The count of this clonotype is one. The chain uses TRBV7-3 and TRBJ2-2; the match to TRBD2 covers 11 bases. In germline, CDR1 is SGHTA, CDR2 FQGTGA. The CDR3 is 17 residues long. The trim removed 3 bases at V and 4 bases at J, leaving 7 bases unmatched. CDR3 region: CASSFLAGGPGTGELFF. CDR3 DNA: TGTGCCAGCAGCTTCTTAGCGGGAGGGCCGGGCACCGGGGAGCTGTTTTTT.

This chain joins TRBV12-3 or TRBV12-4 and TRBJ2-5; 12 positions match TRBD2. CDR3 length: 16 amino acids. V lost 6 bases and J lost 5; bases outside the gene matches: 10. The CDR3 DNA reads as TGTGCCAGCAGGATCGGCCTAGCGGGAGGGGGGGAGACCCAGTACTTC. Residues: CASRIGLAGGGETQYF.

This clonotype was counted between two and nine times. This chain uses TRBV12-3 or TRBV12-4 with TRBJ1-1, with no clear D. CDR3 length equals 12 residues. Trimming shortened V by 5 bases and J by 2 bases, and 6 bases separated the two germline ends. CDR3 sequence reads: CASSELNTEAFF. CDR3 nucleotide sequence: TGTGCCAGCAGTGAACTTAACACTGAAGCTTTCTTT.

The chain employs TRBV28 and TRBJ2-7, with D uncertain. The CDR3 length is 15 residues. CDR1 and CDR2 from the germline V gene are MDHEN and SYDVKM. Trimming took off 6 bases at V and 0 bases at J, with 15 bases between the two ends. DNA of the CDR3: TGTGCCAGCAGGGTCTGGGGTGAGCTCTCCTACGAGCAGTACTTC. Translating gives CASRVWGELSYEQYF.

This clonotype showed up just a few times. The CDR3 reads CASRDPGVPYNEQFF. The CDR3 DNA sequence: TGTGCCAGCAGGGACCCGGGAGTCCCCTACAATGAGCAGTTCTTC. The gene calls are TRBV2 and TRBJ2-1, with D perhaps matching TRBD2 (6 bases). Germline CDR1 SNHLY, CDR2 FYNNEI. The CDR3 covers 15 residues. The V end lost 6 bases, the J end lost 2 bases, and 14 bases lay between the germline ends.

This clonotype has a handful of counts. V usage is TRBV28 and J usage is TRBJ1-2; D ambiguous. Germline V gives CDR1 MDHEN, CDR2 SYDVKM. CDR3 length equals 14 residues. Trimming took off 6 bases at V and 5 bases at J, with 16 bases between the two ends. CDR3 region: CASSEGTNRYGYTF. The CDR3 DNA reads TGTGCCAGCAGCGAGGGCACGAACCGGTATGGCTACACCTTC.

The V and J genes are TRBV29-1 and TRBJ1-1; D possibly corresponds to TRBD1 (5 bases). The ends were cut back, 6 bases at V and 5 bases at J, with 7 bases in the middle. The length of the CDR3 is 10 residues. Germline loops: CDR1 SQVTM, CDR2 ANQGSEA. The CDR3 nucleotides read TGCAGCGTGGGGCAGACTGAAGCTTTCTTT. This translates into CSVGQTEAFF. The complete variable domain, with remaining parts taken from reference TRBV29-1 and TRBJ1-1, reads SAVISQKPSRDICQRGTSLTIQCQVDSQVTMMFWYRQQPGQSLTLIATANQGSEATYESGFVIDKFPISRPNLTFSTLTVSNMSPEDSSIYLCSVGQTEAFFGQGTRLTVV.

The chain couples TRBV5-1 to TRBJ2-7; 9 nucleotides agree with TRBD1. This CDR3 region has 14 residues. Germline V CDR1 and CDR2: SGHRS, YFSETQ. Trimming removed 4 bases from V and 4 bases from J; junction bases left unmatched: 6. CDR3 sequence reads: CASSGGQGRYEQYF. As DNA, the CDR3 is TGCGCCAGCAGCGGAGGACAGGGGCGGTACGAGCAGTACTTC. The whole variable domain, remainder taken from reference TRBV5-1 and TRBJ2-7, is KAGVTQTPRYLIKTRGQQVTLSCSPISGHRSVSWYQQTPGQGLQFLFEYFSETQRNKGNFPGRFSGRQFSNSRSEMNVSTLELGDSALYLCASSGGQGRYEQYFGPGTRLTVT.

This clonotype was observed a handful of times. The CDR3 loop is CASSLSGGEYNEQFF. CDR3 coding DNA: TGCGCCAGCAGCCTTAGCGGGGGGGAGTACAATGAGCAGTTCTTC. The rearrangement links TRBV5-1 to TRBJ2-1, with 11 bases lining up with TRBD2. The CDR3 loop spans 15 amino acids. The germline V gene encodes CDR1 SGHRS and CDR2 YFSETQ. J was trimmed by 4 bases and V by 4 bases; bases with no gene match: 4.

The chain couples TRBV5-4 to TRBJ2-5; TRBD1 might be the D (5 bases). The CDR3 contains 14 residues. The germline V and J ends were trimmed by 4 bases and 1 base, with 11 bases remaining between them. CDR1 and CDR2 (germline): SGHNT, YYREEE (reference sequence). The CDR3 loop reads CASSPRTPQETQYF. CDR3 nucleotides: TGTGCCAGCAGCCCGCGGACACCCCAAGAGACCCAGTACTTC.

This clonotype showed up just once. V and J are TRBV5-1 and TRBJ2-7; TRBD2 matches at 9 bases. With V trimmed by 0 bases and J by 3 bases, 4 bases remained unmatched. Germline loops: CDR1 SGHRS, CDR2 YFSETQ. CDR3 length: 15 residues. Here the CDR3 reads CASSLEGSGGYEQYF. As DNA, the CDR3 is TGCGCCAGCAGCTTGGAGGGTAGCGGGGGCTACGAGCAGTACTTC.

V gene TRBV5-5 combines with J gene TRBJ2-2; 11 bases fit TRBD2. V dropped 1 base and J dropped 8; count of bases not matched to a gene: 1. CDR1 is SGHKS, CDR2 YYEKEE, per germline (reference sequence). The length of the CDR3 is 14 residues. Here the CDR3 reads CASSLRLAGGELFF. The CDR3, as DNA: TGTGCCAGCAGCTTGAGACTAGCGGGAGGGGAGCTGTTTTTT. Combining the CDR3 with reference TRBV5-5 and TRBJ2-2 gives the whole variable domain DAGVTQSPTHLIKTRGQQVTLRCSPISGHKSVSWYQQVLGQGPQFIFQYYEKEERGRGNFPDRFSARQFPNYSSELNVNALLLGDSALYLCASSLRLAGGELFFGEGSRLTVL.